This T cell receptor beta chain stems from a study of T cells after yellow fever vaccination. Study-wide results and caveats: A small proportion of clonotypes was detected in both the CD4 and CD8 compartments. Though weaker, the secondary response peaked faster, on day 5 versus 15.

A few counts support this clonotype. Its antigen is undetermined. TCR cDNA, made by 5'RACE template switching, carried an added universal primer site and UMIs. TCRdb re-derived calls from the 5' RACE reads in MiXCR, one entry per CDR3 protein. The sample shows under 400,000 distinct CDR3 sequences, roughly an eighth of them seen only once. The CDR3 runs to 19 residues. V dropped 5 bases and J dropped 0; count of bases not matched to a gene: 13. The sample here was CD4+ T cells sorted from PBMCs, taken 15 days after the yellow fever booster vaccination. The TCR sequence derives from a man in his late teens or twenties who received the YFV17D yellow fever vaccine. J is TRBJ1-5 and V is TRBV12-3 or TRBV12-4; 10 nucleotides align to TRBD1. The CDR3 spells CASSRGTGVSQGSNQPQHF. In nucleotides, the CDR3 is TGTGCCAGCAGTAGAGGGACAGGGGTTTCCCAGGGTAGCAATCAGCCCCAGCATTTT.